This T cell receptor beta chain appears in the sequencing data of a study of long-term antiretroviral therapy in people with HIV. Runs used v3.0 of the immunoSEQ assay and were done at survey level. The method was immunoSEQ multiplex PCR; TCRdb's version includes in-frame clones alone and lacks a portion of them. Of 30,000 to 40,000 clones in the sample, 94% were seen once. One or more pre-ART and two or more post-ART PBMC samples were available from each donor. A remark on this clone: The antigen remains unidentified.

The CDR3 is 18 residues long. V was pared by 1 base and J by 1 base, with 6 bases of the junction left unmatched. Germline CDR1 is SGHTA and CDR2 is FQGNSA. Study-wide results and limits: After ART, diversity increased yet remained lower than transplant donor controls.

The receptor's source is a woman in her 50s with HIV. The V gene is TRBV7-2, the J gene TRBJ2-7; TRBD2 agrees at 14 bases. The source was unsorted PBMCs, collected 5 to 5.5 years after starting antiretroviral therapy. This CDR3 reads CASSLVRTSGGFSYEQYF. The CDR3, as DNA: TGTGCCAGCAGCTTAGTGAGGACTAGCGGGGGGTTTTCCTACGAGCAGTACTTC.